Here is one TCR beta chain with its context. Profiled with immunoSEQ multiplex PCR; TCRdb holds only in-frame clones, not every one. The repertoire includes about 2.4 million clones, over 85% of them detected once, and 0.36% sits in the top ten. With 7 bases removed from V and 8 bases from J, the gap between germline ends came to 14 bases. The CDR3 runs to 12 residues. Germline CDR1 reads MDHEN; CDR2 reads SYDVKM. These data originate in a study of shared clonotypes between healthy human individuals. The TCR comes from a man aged 18 to 29 in good health. Some clones in this sample may be carry-over from other donors' samples. The chain carries TRBV28 and TRBJ1-2, with a possible D match to TRBD1 (5 bases). The sequenced material came from naive CD4+ T cells from PBMCs. The subset here: CD45RA+ positively selected. DNA of the CDR3: TGTGCCAGCATAGGAGGGGCGAGGGGCTACACCTTC. This encodes CASIGGARGYTF.